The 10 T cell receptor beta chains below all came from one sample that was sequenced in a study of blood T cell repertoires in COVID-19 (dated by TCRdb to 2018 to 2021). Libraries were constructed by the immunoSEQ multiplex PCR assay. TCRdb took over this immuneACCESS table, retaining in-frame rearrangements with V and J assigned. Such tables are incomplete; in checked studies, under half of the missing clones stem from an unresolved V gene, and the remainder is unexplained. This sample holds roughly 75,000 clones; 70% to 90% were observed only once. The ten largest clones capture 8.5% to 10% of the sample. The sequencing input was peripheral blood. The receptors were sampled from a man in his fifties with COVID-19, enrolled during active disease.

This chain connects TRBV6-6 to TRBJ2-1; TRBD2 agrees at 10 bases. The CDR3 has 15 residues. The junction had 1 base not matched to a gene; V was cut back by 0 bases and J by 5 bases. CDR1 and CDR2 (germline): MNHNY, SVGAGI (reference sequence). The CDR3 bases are TGTGCCAGCAGTTACTCAACTAGCGGGAACAATGAGCAGTTCTTC. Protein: CASSYSTSGNNEQFF.

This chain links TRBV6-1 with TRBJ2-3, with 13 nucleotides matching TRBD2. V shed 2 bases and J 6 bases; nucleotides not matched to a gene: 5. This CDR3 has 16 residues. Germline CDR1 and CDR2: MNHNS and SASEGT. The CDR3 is CASSEKTSGRLDTQYF. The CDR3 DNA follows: TGTGCCAGCAGTGAAAAGACTAGCGGGAGGTTGGATACGCAGTATTTT.

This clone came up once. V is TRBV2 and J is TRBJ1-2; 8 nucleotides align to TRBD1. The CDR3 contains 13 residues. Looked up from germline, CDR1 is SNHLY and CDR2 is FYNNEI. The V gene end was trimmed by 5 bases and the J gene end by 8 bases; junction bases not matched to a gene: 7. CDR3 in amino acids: CASSRTGGVGYTF. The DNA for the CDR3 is TGTGCCAGCAGTCGAACAGGGGGAGTGGGCTACACCTTC.

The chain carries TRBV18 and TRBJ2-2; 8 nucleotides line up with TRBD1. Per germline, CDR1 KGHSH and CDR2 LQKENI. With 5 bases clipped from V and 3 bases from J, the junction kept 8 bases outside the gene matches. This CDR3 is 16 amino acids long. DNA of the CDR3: TGTGCCAGCTCATTACGACAGGGGCCGGACACCGGGGAGCTGTTTTTT. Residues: CASSLRQGPDTGELFF.

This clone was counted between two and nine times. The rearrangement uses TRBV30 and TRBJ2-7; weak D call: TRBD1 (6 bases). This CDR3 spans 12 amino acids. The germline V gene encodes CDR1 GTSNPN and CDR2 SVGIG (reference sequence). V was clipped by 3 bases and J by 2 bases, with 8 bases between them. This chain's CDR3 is CAWRTGAYEQYF. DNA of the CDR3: TGTGCCTGGAGGACAGGAGCCTACGAGCAGTACTTC.

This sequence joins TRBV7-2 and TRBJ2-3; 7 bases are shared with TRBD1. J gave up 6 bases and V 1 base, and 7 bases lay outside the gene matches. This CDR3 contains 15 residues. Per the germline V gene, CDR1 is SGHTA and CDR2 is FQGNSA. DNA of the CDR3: TGTGCCAGCAGCTTAGAGAGGGGGCTTTCGGATACGCAGTATTTT. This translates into CASSLERGLSDTQYF.

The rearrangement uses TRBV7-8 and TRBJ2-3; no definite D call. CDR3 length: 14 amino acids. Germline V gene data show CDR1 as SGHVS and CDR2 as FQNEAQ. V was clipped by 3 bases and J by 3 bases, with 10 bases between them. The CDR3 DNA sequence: TGTGCCAGCAGCTTTAACAGAGTTACAGATACGCAGTATTTT. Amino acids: CASSFNRVTDTQYF.

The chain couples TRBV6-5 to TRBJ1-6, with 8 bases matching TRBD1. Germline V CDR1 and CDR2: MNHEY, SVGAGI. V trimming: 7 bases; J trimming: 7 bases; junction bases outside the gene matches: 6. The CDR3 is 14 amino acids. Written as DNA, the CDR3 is TGTGCCAGCACCCGCAGGGGGCGAAATTCACCCCTCCACTTT. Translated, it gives CASTRRGRNSPLHF.

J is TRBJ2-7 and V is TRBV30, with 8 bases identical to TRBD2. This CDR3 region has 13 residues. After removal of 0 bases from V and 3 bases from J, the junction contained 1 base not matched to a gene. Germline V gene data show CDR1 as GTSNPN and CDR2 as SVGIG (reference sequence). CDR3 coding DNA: TGTGCCTGGAGTGTACGGGAGGGCTACGAGCAGTACTTC. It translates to CAWSVREGYEQYF.

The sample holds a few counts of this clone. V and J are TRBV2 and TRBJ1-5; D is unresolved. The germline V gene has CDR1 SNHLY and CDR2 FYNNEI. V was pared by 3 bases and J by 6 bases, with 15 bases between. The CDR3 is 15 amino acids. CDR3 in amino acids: CASSEAGLGGQPQHF. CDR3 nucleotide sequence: TGTGCCAGCAGTGAGGCAGGACTTGGCGGTCAGCCCCAGCATTTT.